A selection of T cell receptor beta chains follows, all from one sample in a study of blood T cell repertoires in COVID-19. The method was immunoSEQ multiplex PCR; TCRdb's version includes in-frame clones alone and lacks a portion of them. The table has 200,000 or so clones, 88% seen once. Sequencing input: PBMCs or T cells enriched from blood (not recorded which). The receptors come from a woman aged 30 to 39 who had recovered from COVID-19. The CDR3 runs from the conserved cysteine through the conserved F or W. Fields, in order: V gene, clone size, D gene, J gene, CDR3 DNA, CDR3 protein. A D gene is named only where the DNA matches it firmly. Clone size appears in some rows only: once, few, many, or a class for an expanded clone.

TRBV5-1	-	TRBD1	TRBJ2-2	TGCGCCAGCAGCTCAACACAGGGGGCGCGGAACACCGGGGAGCTGTTTTTT	CASSSTQGARNTGELFF
TRBV15	few	-	TRBJ1-1	TGTGCCACCAGCAGAGACTCAGGGGTCGCTGAAGCTTTCTTT	CATSRDSGVAEAFF
TRBV7-6	once	TRBD2	TRBJ2-2	TGTGCCAGCAGCTTAGTCGCGGGGGACCGATTGGGGGAGCTGTTTTTT	CASSLVAGDRLGELFF
TRBV4-1	-	-	TRBJ1-5	TGCGCCAGCAGCCAAGATCACACCTGGAGCAATCAGCCCCAGCATTTT	CASSQDHTWSNQPQHF
TRBV28	-	-	TRBJ1-1	TGTGCCAGCAGTTTACTCACAAGCGTTAACACTGAAGCTTTCTTT	CASSLLTSVNTEAFF
TRBV4-1	-	-	TRBJ2-6	TGCGCCAGCAGCCCCAGGGACTCTGGGGCCAACGTCCTGACTTTC	CASSPRDSGANVLTF
TRBV7-2	-	-	TRBJ2-3	TGTGCCAGCAGTCCTTCGGGGTCACCCTATACGCAGTATTTT	CASSPSGSPYTQYF
TRBV7-3	once	TRBD1	TRBJ1-3	TGTGCCAGCAGCTTAAGTGGCGGGACAGAACCTGGAAACACCATATATTTT	CASSLSGGTEPGNTIYF
TRBV27	-	TRBD1	TRBJ1-2	TGTGCCAGCAGTATAGGGACAGCCCCTTATGGCTACACCTTC	CASSIGTAPYGYTF
TRBV7-3	few	TRBD1	TRBJ2-7	TGTGCCAGCAGCCCGCACGCGACAGGGGTCTACGAGCAGTACTTC	CASSPHATGVYEQYF
TRBV6-2/TRBV6-3	-	-	TRBJ2-1	TGTGCCAGCAGTTACAGGGGTCCCCCCTACAATGAGCAGTTCTTC	CASSYRGPPYNEQFF
TRBV5-4	-	TRBD1	TRBJ2-1	TGTGCCAGCAGCTTATCCCGCCGGGGGACAGGTTCGGACAATGAGCAGTTCTTC	CASSLSRRGTGSDNEQFF
TRBV18	-	-	TRBJ2-4	TGTGCCAGCTCACCACGGGCAGGGGACAAAAACATTCAGTACTTC	CASSPRAGDKNIQYF
TRBV5-1	-	TRBD1	TRBJ1-3	TGCGCCAGCTCTGATCCGACAGGGGCAGGAAACACCATATATTTT	CASSDPTGAGNTIYF
TRBV18	once	-	TRBJ2-7	TGTGCCAGCTCACCGGGTAGGGGGATCCTTGGGTTCTACGAGCAGTACTTC	CASSPGRGILGFYEQYF
TRBV7-2	-	-	TRBJ2-2	TGTGCCAGCACTAGCGCCAACACCGGGGAGCTGTTTTTT	CASTSANTGELFF
TRBV5-1	-	-	TRBJ2-5	TGCGCCAGCAGGACGGGGGGCATTGAGACCCAGTACTTC	CASRTGGIETQYF
TRBV7-2	-	TRBD1	TRBJ2-7	TGTGCCAGCAGGTCCGGGACAGGGTGGTCCTACGAGCAGTACTTC	CASRSGTGWSYEQYF
TRBV3-1/TRBV3-2	-	TRBD1	TRBJ2-7	TGTGCCAGCAGCCTCAAAGGACAGGGGGCCTACGAGCAGTACTTC	CASSLKGQGAYEQYF
TRBV29-1	-	TRBD1	TRBJ1-1	TGCAGCGCCGTCCCGGGACAGGGAATGAGCACTGAAGCTTTCTTT	CSAVPGQGMSTEAFF
TRBV7-9	-	-	TRBJ1-1	TGTGCCAGCACCAAAAGCGCGAACACTGAAGCTTTCTTT	CASTKSANTEAFF
TRBV6-1	-	TRBD2	TRBJ2-3	TGTGCCAGCAGTGAAGGCATAGCGGGGGGGTGGAGCACAGATACGCAGTATTTT	CASSEGIAGGWSTDTQYF
TRBV5-5	-	TRBD1	TRBJ1-3	TGTGCCAGCAGCACCAGGACAGGGTGGGCTTCTAGAAACACCATATATTTT	CASSTRTGWASRNTIYF
TRBV18	few	TRBD1	TRBJ1-6	TGTGCCAGCTCACTTCCCCGGACAGGGACTAATTCACCCCTCCACTTT	CASSLPRTGTNSPLHF
TRBV6-2/TRBV6-3	-	TRBD2	TRBJ2-1	TGTGCCAGCAGTTACGGGGGGGGGCAGTTCTTC	CASSYGGGQFF
TRBV18	-	-	TRBJ2-2	TGTGCCAGCTCATCCGACACCGGGGAGCTGTTTTTT	CASSSDTGELFF
TRBV4-3	-	TRBD2	TRBJ2-7	TGCGCCAGCAGCCCGGGGACTAGCGGGGGGGCCGGTTACGAGCAGTACTTC	CASSPGTSGGAGYEQYF
TRBV27	-	-	TRBJ2-7	TGTGCCAGCCCCAGGTACGAGCAGTACTTC	CASPRYEQYF
TRBV7-3	-	-	TRBJ1-5	TGTGCCAGCAGCTTAAGCGGGGGGCAGCCCCAGCATTTT	CASSLSGGQPQHF
TRBV7-8	-	-	TRBJ1-5	TGTGCCAGCAGCTGGTCGGGGTTCGATCAGCCCCAGCATTTT	CASSWSGFDQPQHF
TRBV3-1/TRBV3-2	-	-	TRBJ1-4	TGTGCCAGCAGCCAGACGACAGATGAAAAACTGTTTTTT	CASSQTTDEKLFF
TRBV6-5	-	TRBD1	TRBJ2-5	TGTGCCAGCAGAGATACAGGGGTCGAGACCCAGTACTTC	CASRDTGVETQYF
TRBV11-2	-	-	TRBJ1-1	TGTGCCAGCAGCTTAGATCCAGTAACTGAAGCTTTCTTT	CASSLDPVTEAFF
TRBV27	-	TRBD2	TRBJ2-1	TGTGCCAGCAGTCCCCCAAGCGGGGCCTACAATGAGCAGTTCTTC	CASSPPSGAYNEQFF
TRBV4-3	-	-	TRBJ1-2	TGCGCCAGCAGCCAAAGATTCGCTACAGGGTCTTGGGATGGCTACACCTTC	CASSQRFATGSWDGYTF
TRBV9	-	TRBD1	TRBJ2-5	TGTGCCAGCAGCGTGTCCGGGACAGGGGACGAGACCCAGTACTTC	CASSVSGTGDETQYF
TRBV9	-	TRBD1	TRBJ1-1	TGTGCCAGCAGCGTCGACAGGGGGGGCACTGAAGCTTTCTTT	CASSVDRGGTEAFF
TRBV29-1	-	-	TRBJ2-1	TGCATCTGCGTTGCGGGACAGAAGTACAATGAGCAGTTCTTC	CICVAGQKYNEQFF
TRBV7-9	-	-	TRBJ2-7	TGTGCCAGCAGCTCGCCCGGAGGGTACGAGCAGTACTTC	CASSSPGGYEQYF
TRBV19	-	TRBD1	TRBJ2-1	TGTGCCAGTGCGGAGACAGGGGACAATGAGCAGTTCTTC	CASAETGDNEQFF
TRBV7-8	-	TRBD1	TRBJ1-5	TGTGCCAGCAGTTTCCGGACAGGGGATCAGCCCCAGCATTTT	CASSFRTGDQPQHF
TRBV6-2/TRBV6-3	-	TRBD1	TRBJ2-1	TGTGCCAGCAGTTACCGGGACAGGCCAGGTTCCTACAATGAGCAGTTCTTC	CASSYRDRPGSYNEQFF
TRBV5-1	-	TRBD1	TRBJ1-2	TGCGCCAGCAGCTTGGTGGACAGGGGAGGTGGCTACACCTTC	CASSLVDRGGGYTF
TRBV5-4	-	TRBD1	TRBJ2-3	TGTGCCAGCAGCTTAGGACAGGGTAGCACAGATACGCAGTATTTT	CASSLGQGSTDTQYF
TRBV6-4	-	-	TRBJ1-1	TGTGCCAGCAGTGAACGGGGGGGCGGGACTGAAGCTTTCTTT	CASSERGGGTEAFF
TRBV27	-	-	TRBJ2-2	TGTGCCAGCAGTTCCGGGTTTAACACCGGGGAGCTGTTTTTT	CASSSGFNTGELFF
TRBV7-2	-	TRBD2	TRBJ2-7	TGTGCCAGCAGCTTGAGCGGGGGGGCCCCCTACGAGCAGTACTTC	CASSLSGGAPYEQYF
TRBV9	-	-	TRBJ2-5	TGTGCCAGCAGCTCCCGATACTTGGGGAGCGAGACCCAGTACTTC	CASSSRYLGSETQYF
TRBV10-3	few	-	TRBJ1-1	TGTGCCATCAGTGAAACCCACGGAGCGTACCCTGAAGCTTTCTTT	CAISETHGAYPEAFF
TRBV10-1	-	TRBD2	TRBJ2-7	TGCGCCAGCAGTGATTGCGGGGGGTACGAGCAGTACTTC	CASSDCGGYEQYF
TRBV6-1	-	-	TRBJ1-2	TGTGCCAGCAGTGAAGCGCGGATGGTACCTGGCTACACCTTC	CASSEARMVPGYTF
TRBV4-2	-	-	TRBJ2-3	TGTGCCAGCAGCCAAGAGCTAACTAGCACAGATACGCAGTATTTT	CASSQELTSTDTQYF
TRBV18	-	-	TRBJ1-1	TGTGCCAGCTCACTAGGGGGGGCCTTGAACACTGAAGCTTTCTTT	CASSLGGALNTEAFF
TRBV2	-	-	TRBJ1-1	TGTGCCAGCAGTTCGTCCCGTGGGCAGTACACTGAAGCTTTCTTT	CASSSSRGQYTEAFF
TRBV7-2	-	-	TRBJ2-2	TGTGCCAGCAGCGTACAAGGGGCGGTATCGGGGGAGCTGTTTTTT	CASSVQGAVSGELFF